What follows are 18 T cell receptor beta chains derived from one specimen sequenced in a study of shared clonotypes between healthy human individuals. Only in-frame clones appear in the TCRdb table, and some are missing; sequencing was by immunoSEQ multiplex PCR. Of under 2,000,000 clones in the sample, about 95% were seen once. Naive CD8 cells, CD45RO-negative and positively selected for CCR7, excluded terminally differentiated effector memory CD45RA+ cells. The sequenced material came from naive CD8+ T cells sorted from blood. These receptors were collected from a man in his late teens or twenties in good health.

V is TRBV18 and J is TRBJ1-2; D unclear. Trimming took off 1 base at V and 8 bases at J, with 20 bases between the two ends. This CDR3 comprises 16 residues. Germline CDR1 is KGHSH and CDR2 is LQKENI. The CDR3 DNA reads as TGTGCCAGCTCACCACGGCAGGTTCTTCCTCTTCTCGGCTACACCTTC. Encoded protein: CASSPRQVLPLLGYTF.

The V and J genes are TRBV4-1 and TRBJ1-1; D ambiguous. V shed 7 bases and J shed 6 bases, with 15 bases lying between them. The CDR3 runs 13 residues. Germline CDR1 MGHRA, CDR2 YSYEKL. The CDR3 protein is CASTYDMGSEAFF. In DNA, the CDR3 is TGCGCCAGCACCTACGACATGGGTTCTGAAGCTTTCTTT.

As for this clone: Other DNA sequences in the same sample also yield this CDR3. The chain carries TRBV5-4 and TRBJ2-7; D remains unclear. V was clipped by 2 bases and J by 0 bases, with 6 bases between them. This CDR3 region has 13 residues. Germline CDR1 is SGHNT and CDR2 is YYREEE (reference sequence). The CDR3 nucleotides are TGTGCCAGCAGCTTTGGTGGCTCCTACGAGCAGTACTTC. Protein sequence: CASSFGGSYEQYF.

Here the CDR3 reads CASSSSLEPRHYEQYF. In DNA, the CDR3 is TGTGCCAGCAGCTCGTCTCTAGAACCCCGACACTACGAGCAGTACTTC. The gene calls are TRBV7-9 and TRBJ2-7; D is unclear. The CDR3 contains 16 residues. V was cut by 4 bases and J by 3 bases, with 19 bases left in between. Germline lookup yields CDR1 SEHNR and CDR2 FQNEAQ (reference sequence).

The chain couples TRBV7-8 to TRBJ1-6, with D perhaps TRBD1 (5 bases). The CDR3 is 17 amino acids. Per germline, CDR1 SGHVS and CDR2 FQNEAQ. Between the trimmed V and J ends, which lost 3 bases and 0 bases, there was a span of 12 bases. CDR3 nucleotide sequence: TGTGCCAGCAGCTTGGGGACTGCTAGCTCCTATAATTCACCCCTCCACTTT. The encoded protein is CASSLGTASSYNSPLHF.

The chain has TRBV5-4 and TRBJ2-3; 11 positions match TRBD2. Germline V gene data show CDR1 as SGHNT and CDR2 as YYREEE (reference sequence). The CDR3 runs 16 residues. After removal of 0 bases from V and 2 bases from J, the junction contained 2 bases not matched to a gene. CDR3: CASSLGLAGTTDTQYF. CDR3 DNA: TGTGCCAGCAGCTTGGGACTAGCGGGAACCACAGATACGCAGTATTTT.

This chain links TRBV4-1 with TRBJ2-7, with unresolved D. The CDR3 covers 14 residues. Germline V gene sequence: CDR1 MGHRA, CDR2 YSYEKL. Trimming removed 0 bases from V and 7 bases from J, with 13 bases in between. Here the CDR3 DNA reads TGCGCCAGCAGCCAAGAGAGAGGCAGGCGTGAGCAGTACTTC. Encoded protein: CASSQERGRREQYF.

CDR3 in DNA: TGTGCCAGCAGTTACTCGGTAGCGGACTATGGCTACACCTTC. Protein: CASSYSVADYGYTF. The chain uses TRBV6-5 and TRBJ1-2; D is uncertain. This CDR3 region has 14 residues. Per the germline V gene, CDR1 is MNHEY and CDR2 is SVGAGI. With 0 bases removed from V and 3 bases from J, the gap between germline ends came to 8 bases.

The J gene is TRBJ2-1, the V gene TRBV6-1, with 10 bases identical to TRBD2. V shed 4 bases and J 0 bases; nucleotides not matched to a gene: 15. The V gene's germline CDR1 is MNHNS and CDR2 SASEGT. The CDR3 is made up of 20 amino acids. CDR3 in DNA: TGTGCCAGCAGTGCAGGCCCGGGACTAGCGTTCCTGAGCTCCTACAATGAGCAGTTCTTC. This translates into CASSAGPGLAFLSSYNEQFF.

This chain joins TRBV11-2 and TRBJ2-7, with a weak D call TRBD1 (6 bases). The CDR3 has 14 residues. Trimming took 1 base from V and 4 from J, leaving 11 bases between them. Per germline, CDR1 SGHAT and CDR2 FQNNGV. The chain's CDR3 is CASSLAQGMYEQYF. CDR3 DNA sequence: TGTGCCAGCAGCTTAGCACAGGGTATGTACGAGCAGTACTTC.

The V gene is TRBV13, the J gene TRBJ1-6; the D gene is possibly TRBD1 (6 bases). This CDR3 spans 15 amino acids. V shed 5 bases and J shed 3 bases, with 11 bases lying between them. Germline values: CDR1 PRHDT, CDR2 FYEKMQ (reference sequence). CDR3 sequence (DNA): TGTGCCAGCAGCCCCCGGACAGACTATAATTCACCCCTCCACTTT. Its translation: CASSPRTDYNSPLHF.

This chain joins TRBV4-3 and TRBJ2-1, with TRBD1 matching over 7 bases. The trim removed 0 bases at V and 8 bases at J, leaving 1 base unmatched. The CDR3 loop spans 13 amino acids. Germline loops: CDR1 LGHNA, CDR2 YSLEER. CDR3 nucleotide sequence: TGCGCCAGCAGCCAAGAAGACAGGGATGAGCAGTTCTTC. Translated: CASSQEDRDEQFF.

This clone was recorded a few times. Different DNA sequences within this sample yield the same CDR3. The V and J genes are TRBV6-1 and TRBJ1-1, with D unresolved. Trimming cost V 1 base and J 1 base, with 1 base left between them. Germline V gene lookup returns CDR1 MNHNS and CDR2 SASEGT. The CDR3 extends over 12 amino acids. The CDR3 loop is CASSEGNTEAFF. The CDR3, as DNA: TGTGCCAGCAGTGAAGGGAACACTGAAGCTTTCTTT.

Turning to this clone: Other DNA sequences in this sample translate to the same CDR3. The chain is built from TRBV9 and TRBJ2-1; 8 positions agree with TRBD1. With 0 bases clipped from V and 7 bases from J, the junction kept 6 bases outside the gene matches. CDR3 length: 15 amino acids. Germline CDR1 reads SGDLS; CDR2 reads YYNGEE. CDR3 DNA sequence: TGTGCCAGCAGCGTAGAAGGCACAGGGGGGAATGAGCAGTTCTTC. Encoded protein: CASSVEGTGGNEQFF.

This chain joins TRBV6-5 and TRBJ2-3; 8 bases align to TRBD1. J gave up 5 bases and V 5 bases, and 6 bases lay outside the gene matches. Per germline, CDR1 MNHEY and CDR2 SVGAGI. The CDR3 extends over 14 amino acids. CDR3 region: CASSHSGTGDTQYF. The CDR3 nucleotides are TGTGCCAGCAGTCATTCCGGGACAGGAGATACGCAGTATTTT.

The chain has TRBV5-1 and TRBJ2-3; TRBD1 agrees at 9 bases. CDR3 length equals 13 residues. J lost 4 bases, V lost 7 bases, and 4 bases had no gene match. Germline-derived CDR1 and CDR2 are SGHRS and YFSETQ. CDR3 bases: TGCGCCAGCGGGGGACAGGGACCAGATACGCAGTATTTT. Protein product: CASGGQGPDTQYF. Complete variable domain (other parts from reference TRBV5-1 and TRBJ2-3): KAGVTQTPRYLIKTRGQQVTLSCSPISGHRSVSWYQQTPGQGLQFLFEYFSETQRNKGNFPGRFSGRQFSNSRSEMNVSTLELGDSALYLCASGGQGPDTQYFGPGTRLTVL.

The sample holds one count of this clone. This chain links TRBV2 with TRBJ2-5; TRBD2 aligns across 13 bases. Germline values: CDR1 SNHLY, CDR2 FYNNEI. The CDR3 loop spans 15 amino acids. J gave up 5 bases and V 7 bases, and 7 bases lay outside the gene matches. The CDR3 loop is CASNLLAGGLETQYF. The CDR3 nucleotides read TGTGCCAGCAATCTACTAGCGGGGGGGCTTGAGACCCAGTACTTC.

On this clone: This likely reflects a read error, since a far larger clone is one base away. Within the sample, other DNA sequences also encode this same CDR3. V is TRBV9 and J is TRBJ1-1; D is uncertain. CDR1 is SGDLS, CDR2 YYNGEE, per germline. V lost 3 bases and J 1 base, leaving 7 bases between the germline ends. The CDR3 has 13 residues. The CDR3 sequence: CASSGGGNTEAFF. In DNA form, the CDR3 reads TGTGCCAGCAGCGGAGGAGGGAACACTGAAGCTTTCTTT.